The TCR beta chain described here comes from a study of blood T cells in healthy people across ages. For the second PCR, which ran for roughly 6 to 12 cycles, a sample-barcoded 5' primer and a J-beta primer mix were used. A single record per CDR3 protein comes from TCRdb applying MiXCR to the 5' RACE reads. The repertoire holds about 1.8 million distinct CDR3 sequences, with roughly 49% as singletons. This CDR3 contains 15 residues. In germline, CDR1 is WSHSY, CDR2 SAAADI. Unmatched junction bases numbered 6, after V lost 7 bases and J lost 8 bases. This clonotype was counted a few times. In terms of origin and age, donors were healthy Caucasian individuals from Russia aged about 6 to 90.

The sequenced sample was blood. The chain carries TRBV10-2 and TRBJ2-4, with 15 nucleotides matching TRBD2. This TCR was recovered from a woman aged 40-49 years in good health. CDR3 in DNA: TGCGCCAGCAAAGGGACTAGCGGGGGGCGGGACATTCAGTACTTC. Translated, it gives CASKGTSGGRDIQYF.